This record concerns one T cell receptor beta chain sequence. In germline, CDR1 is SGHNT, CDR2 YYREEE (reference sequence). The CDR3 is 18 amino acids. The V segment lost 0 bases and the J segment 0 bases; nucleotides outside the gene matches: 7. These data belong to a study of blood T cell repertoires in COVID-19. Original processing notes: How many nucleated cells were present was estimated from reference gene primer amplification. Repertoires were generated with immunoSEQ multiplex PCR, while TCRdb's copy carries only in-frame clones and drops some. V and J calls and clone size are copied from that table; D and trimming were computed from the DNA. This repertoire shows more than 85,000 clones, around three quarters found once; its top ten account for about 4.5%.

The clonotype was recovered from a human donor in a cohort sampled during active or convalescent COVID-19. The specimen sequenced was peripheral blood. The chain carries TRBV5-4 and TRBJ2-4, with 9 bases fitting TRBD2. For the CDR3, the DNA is TGTGCCAGCAGCTTGGGCGGGGGGGCTCCCTTAGCCAAAAACATTCAGTACTTC. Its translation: CASSLGGGAPLAKNIQYF. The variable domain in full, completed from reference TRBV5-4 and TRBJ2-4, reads ETGVTQSPTHLIKTRGQQVTLRCSSQSGHNTVSWYQQALGQGPQFIFQYYREEENGRGNFPPRFSGLQFPNYSSELNVNALELDDSALYLCASSLGGGAPLAKNIQYFGAGTRLSVL.